A selection of T cell receptor beta chains follows, all from one sample in a study of blood T cell repertoires in COVID-19. Method: immunoSEQ multiplex PCR; TCRdb's copy keeps in-frame clones and lacks some. The data hold about 260,000 clones, with 83% observed a single time. What was sequenced was peripheral blood. The receptors derive from a woman in her fifties or sixties who had recovered from COVID-19. Both conserved end residues are part of each CDR3. A D gene is named only where the DNA matches it firmly. Not every row has a clone size; where given, it reads once, few, many or a size class.

>TRBD1|TRBJ1-2|-|TRBV7-2
TGTGCCAGCAGCTTCGGACAGGCGACCACTAGCACCTTC
CASSFGQATTSTF
>-|TRBJ1-1|few|TRBV5-1
TGCGCCAGCAGCTTGGGGGACATCTCCAACACTGAAGCTTTCTTT
CASSLGDISNTEAFF
>TRBD2|TRBJ2-3|once|TRBV24-1
TGTGCCACCAGTGATCCAGCCGGGACTAGCGAGGCAGATACGCAGTATTTT
CATSDPAGTSEADTQYF
>TRBD2|TRBJ2-1|-|TRBV5-4
TGTGCCAGCAGCTTGGCGGCTAGCGGGGGCAATGAGCAGTTCTTC
CASSLAASGGNEQFF
>TRBD1|TRBJ1-5|-|TRBV10-3
TGTGCCACAAGGGGGGGACAGGGGGAAAATCAGCCCCAGCATTTT
CATRGGQGENQPQHF
>-|TRBJ2-7|-|TRBV9
TGTGCCAGCAGCGTGGCTACGGGGTCCTACGAGCAGTACTTC
CASSVATGSYEQYF
>-|TRBJ2-7|once|TRBV5-1
TGCGCCAGCAGCCCGAGGACAGAGCGACTGACCTACGAGCAGTACTTC
CASSPRTERLTYEQYF
>TRBD1|TRBJ1-2|few|TRBV28
TGTGCCAGCAGTACAGGGGCAGGGGGCGCCTATGGCTACACCTTC
CASSTGAGGAYGYTF
>-|TRBJ2-6|once|TRBV27
TGTTCCTCAGACTTGGCATCGGTATCGAGGGCCGCCAGCCCCTCTGGGGCCAACGTCCTGACTTTC
CSSDLASVSRAASPSGANVLTF
>-|TRBJ2-7|-|TRBV28
TGTGCCAGCACCCAGCAGACAGTTTACGAGCAGTACTTC
CASTQQTVYEQYF
>-|TRBJ2-5|-|TRBV29-1
TGCAGCGTTCAATCGGGGGAAGAGACCCAGTACTTC
CSVQSGEETQYF
>-|TRBJ1-1|-|TRBV7-3
TGTGCCAGCAGCTCGGGGAGTGGGAACACTGAAGCTTTCTTT
CASSSGSGNTEAFF
>TRBD1|TRBJ1-6|-|TRBV4-3
TGCGCCAGCAGCCTCATGGGACAGCTGAGCTCCTATAATTCACCCCTCCACTTT
CASSLMGQLSSYNSPLHF
>-|TRBJ1-3|-|TRBV6-2/TRBV6-3
TGTGCCAGCAGTTCCCGGGGAGGGACAGGAAACACCATATATTTT
CASSSRGGTGNTIYF
>-|TRBJ2-3|-|TRBV9
TGTGCCAGCAGCGTAGGAAGCCCAGATACGCAGTATTTT
CASSVGSPDTQYF